These 25 T cell receptor beta chains came from one sample sequenced in a study of T cells in Graves' hyperthyroidism and ophthalmopathy. Amplified TCR beta CDR3 regions derived from RNA transcripts. First-round RT-PCR of the TCR CDR3 relied on the HTBI primer set. A single record per CDR3 protein comes from TCRdb applying MiXCR to the multiplex PCR reads. The sample includes 620,000 or so distinct CDR3 sequences, around 13% of them seen just once. The sample was blood. The receptors stem from a woman in her fifties or sixties with Graves' ophthalmopathy.

In its sample, this clonotype was seen many times. The V and J genes are TRBV12-3 or TRBV12-4 and TRBJ2-1; D is undetermined. Trimming stripped 5 bases from V and 9 bases from J, with 17 bases between. The CDR3 has 14 residues. The CDR3 DNA is TGTGCCAGCAGTAGTTCAGCACTGGGCGGTGAGCAGTTCTTC. This encodes CASSSSALGGEQFF.

This clonotype showed up many times. The V gene is TRBV2, the J gene TRBJ1-1; 7 nucleotides agree with TRBD1. Per germline, CDR1 SNHLY and CDR2 FYNNEI. CDR3 length equals 15 residues. J gave up 4 bases and V 1 base, and 6 bases lay outside the gene matches. CDR3 bases: TGTGCCAGCAGTGAAGGGCGAGACAGGGCCACTGAAGCTTTCTTT. It codes for CASSEGRDRATEAFF.

This clonotype was observed at least ten times. The chain recombines TRBV5-1 with TRBJ2-7, with D uncertain. V lost 3 bases to trimming and J lost 3 bases, with 28 bases between them. There are 19 residues in the CDR3. Germline-derived CDR1 and CDR2 are SGHRS and YFSETQ. CDR3 sequence reads: CASSSTLTVQFPPRYEQYF. Here the CDR3 DNA reads TGCGCCAGCAGCTCGACCTTAACGGTCCAGTTCCCCCCGCGCTACGAGCAGTACTTC.

This clonotype has ten or more counts. The genes are TRBV12-3 or TRBV12-4 and TRBJ2-2, with D maybe TRBD2 (5 bases). V lost 2 bases, J lost 7 bases, and 11 bases lay in between. The CDR3 covers 14 residues. The CDR3 region is CASSLNYAGGELFF. The CDR3 DNA is TGTGCCAGCAGTTTAAACTACGCGGGCGGGGAGCTGTTTTTT.

The chain is built from TRBV29-1 and TRBJ2-5, with a possible D match to TRBD2 (5 bases). V lost 4 bases and J lost 0, with 18 bases in between. The CDR3 consists of 16 residues. Germline CDR1 reads SQVTM; CDR2 reads ANQGSEA. Here the CDR3 reads CSVVGVPESYQETQYF. The CDR3 DNA is TGCAGCGTTGTCGGGGTGCCCGAATCGTACCAAGAGACCCAGTACTTC.

In this sample, this clonotype turned up a few times. In DNA form, the CDR3 reads TGTGCCAGCAGTTTAGGACTAGATTACAATGAGCAGTTCTTC. Protein product: CASSLGLDYNEQFF. The chain is built from TRBV27 and TRBJ2-1, with 7 bases aligning to TRBD2. The CDR3 totals 14 residues. Trimming took 2 bases from V and 4 from J; bases not matched to a gene: 2. CDR1 MNHEY and CDR2 SMNVEV come from the germline V gene (reference sequence).

This clonotype was counted ten times or more. The J gene is TRBJ1-1, the V gene TRBV11-2; D call uncertain. The V gene lost 1 base and the J gene lost 0 bases, with 6 bases spanning the gap. The CDR3 totals 14 residues. Germline V gene lookup returns CDR1 SGHAT and CDR2 FQNNGV. DNA of the CDR3: TGTGCCAGCAGCTTAGTGATTATGAACACTGAAGCTTTCTTT. This translates into CASSLVIMNTEAFF.

Ten or more counts support this clonotype. The chain has TRBV28 and TRBJ2-3; possible D gene TRBD2, 5 bases. Germline CDR1 MDHEN, CDR2 SYDVKM. The V end lost 2 bases, the J end lost 2 bases, and 11 bases lay between the germline ends. The CDR3 spans 15 residues. CDR3 nucleotide sequence: TGTGCCAGCAGTTTAGTGGGAGAGATCACAGATACGCAGTATTTT. It codes for CASSLVGEITDTQYF.

This clonotype was counted only a few times. The rearrangement uses TRBV27 and TRBJ1-2, with TRBD1 matching over 7 bases. V gave up 7 bases and J gave up 2 bases; unmatched junction bases: 4. The germline V gene has CDR1 MNHEY and CDR2 SMNVEV (reference sequence). The CDR3 contains 13 residues. CDR3 nucleotide sequence: TGTGCCAGCAAGGGGACAGCGAACTATGGCTACACCTTC. Encoded protein: CASKGTANYGYTF.

The J gene is TRBJ2-3, the V gene TRBV27, with D possibly matching TRBD2 (7 bases). The CDR3 spans 15 residues. Trimming shortened V by 3 bases and J by 3 bases, and 13 bases separated the two germline ends. Germline assignment: CDR1 MNHEY and CDR2 SMNVEV (reference sequence). The CDR3 nucleotides read TGTGCCAGCAGTTTCGGGGGGCCTTTGACAGATACGCAGTATTTT. This gives the protein CASSFGGPLTDTQYF.

The sample holds many counts of this clonotype. The chain is built from TRBV18 and TRBJ1-5; 9 bases agree with TRBD1. Trimming removed 5 bases from V and 2 bases from J; junction bases left unmatched: 4. From germline, CDR1 is KGHSH and CDR2 LQKENI. The CDR3 runs 15 residues. Written as DNA, the CDR3 is TGTGCCAGCTCAAAACAGGGGGCGGGCAATCAGCCCCAGCATTTT. Encoded protein: CASSKQGAGNQPQHF.

This clonotype appeared many times. The chain uses TRBV7-2 and TRBJ2-2; no firm D call. Trimming took off 5 bases at V and 1 base at J, with 5 bases between the two ends. The CDR3 length is 13 residues. Germline CDR1 and CDR2: SGHTA and FQGNSA. The CDR3, as DNA: TGTGCCAGCAGCCTCAAGAACACCGGGGAGCTGTTTTTT. Translating gives CASSLKNTGELFF. Looking up the rest from reference TRBV7-2 and TRBJ2-2 gives the full variable domain: GAGVSQSPSNKVTEKGKDVELRCDPISGHTALYWYRQSLGQGLEFLIYFQGNSAPDKSGLPSDRFSAERTGGSVSTLTIQRTQQEDSAVYLCASSLKNTGELFFGEGSRLTVL.

At least ten counts were recorded for this clonotype. The rearrangement uses TRBV27 and TRBJ1-2; 8 bases map to TRBD1. The ends lost 2 bases at V and 4 bases at J; junction bases unmatched: 9. The germline gives CDR1 MNHEY, CDR2 SMNVEV (reference sequence). This CDR3 is 16 amino acids long. CDR3 in amino acids: CASSLSTGGSGYGYTF. As DNA, the CDR3 is TGTGCCAGCAGTTTAAGTACAGGGGGGAGTGGCTATGGCTACACCTTC.

CDR3 nucleotides: TGTGCCAGCAGCTTTAGTAGCGGCAATGAGCAGTTCTTC. Protein: CASSFSSGNEQFF. This chain connects TRBV7-2 to TRBJ2-1; the D gene is possibly TRBD2 (6 bases). Trimming removed 3 bases from V and 6 bases from J, with 9 bases in between. Germline CDR1 reads SGHTA; CDR2 reads FQGNSA. This CDR3 has 13 amino acids.

This clonotype has just a few counts. This chain links TRBV6-2 or TRBV6-3 with TRBJ2-7, with TRBD2 matching over 12 bases. Unmatched junction bases numbered 10, after V lost 0 bases and J lost 1 base. CDR3 length: 19 residues. In germline, CDR1 is MNHEY, CDR2 SVGEGT. CDR3: CASSYSPETSGRLSYEQYF. The CDR3 nucleotides read TGTGCCAGCAGTTACTCCCCCGAGACTAGCGGGAGACTGTCCTACGAGCAGTACTTC.

This clonotype was counted ten times or more. The genes are TRBV12-5 and TRBJ2-3, with 14 bases aligning to TRBD2. This CDR3 region has 16 residues. V was clipped by 5 bases and J by 3 bases; unmatched bases: 4. CDR1 is LGHNT, CDR2 FRNRAP, per germline. Written as DNA, the CDR3 is TGTGCTAGTGGTCCCGGGACTAGCGGGAGAACAGATACGCAGTATTTT. Amino acids: CASGPGTSGRTDTQYF.

V usage is TRBV7-8 and J usage is TRBJ2-5; 7 bases align to TRBD2. The CDR3 is 17 residues long. V trimming: 2 bases; J trimming: 5 bases; junction bases outside the gene matches: 14. Germline values: CDR1 SGHVS, CDR2 FQNEAQ. The CDR3 region is CASSLRWGGSGLETQYF. CDR3 bases: TGTGCCAGCAGCTTACGTTGGGGAGGGAGCGGCTTGGAGACCCAGTACTTC.

This chain connects TRBV9 to TRBJ2-7; 12 bases are shared with TRBD2. V trimming: 4 bases; J trimming: 1 base; junction bases outside the gene matches: 6. This CDR3 contains 16 residues. Germline V lookup: CDR1 SGDLS, CDR2 YYNGEE. CDR3 sequence: CASSSGLAGFSYEQYF. The CDR3 DNA reads as TGTGCCAGCAGCTCGGGACTAGCGGGCTTTTCCTACGAGCAGTACTTC.

V gene TRBV28 combines with J gene TRBJ1-1; possible D gene TRBD1, 6 bases. The germline V gene has CDR1 MDHEN and CDR2 SYDVKM. The V end was cut by 4 bases, the J end by 4 bases, with 13 bases between. The CDR3 has 14 residues. Here the CDR3 reads CASSSQGYGTEAFF. CDR3 DNA sequence: TGTGCCAGCAGTTCACAGGGATATGGCACTGAAGCTTTCTTT. Using reference TRBV28 and TRBJ1-1 for the parts outside the CDR3, the full variable domain is DVKVTQSSRYLVKRTGEKVFLECVQDMDHENMFWYRQDPGLGLRLIYFSYDVKMKEKGDIPEGYSVSREKKERFSLILESASTNQTSMYLCASSSQGYGTEAFFGQGTRLTVV.

This clonotype was found many times. The rearrangement links TRBV28 to TRBJ1-6; 9 positions match TRBD1. Germline values: CDR1 MDHEN, CDR2 SYDVKM. The CDR3 runs 14 residues. Unmatched junction bases numbered 9, after V lost 5 bases and J lost 13 bases. CDR3: CASSLPGQGPPLHF. In DNA, the CDR3 is TGTGCCAGCAGTCTACCGGGACAGGGACCGCCCCTCCACTTT.

This clonotype was counted at least ten times. V gene TRBV20-1 combines with J gene TRBJ1-1; D is unresolved. The CDR3 covers 16 residues. V lost 0 bases to trimming and J lost 4 bases, with 18 bases between them. Germline assignment: CDR1 DFQATT and CDR2 SNEGSKA (reference sequence). This CDR3 is CSARDSPDYEGTEAFF. The CDR3 DNA is TGCAGTGCTAGAGATTCGCCCGATTACGAGGGCACTGAAGCTTTCTTT.

V and J are TRBV12-3 or TRBV12-4 and TRBJ2-7, with 12 bases lining up with TRBD2. The V and J ends lost 7 bases and 3 bases, in that order; junction bases with no gene match: 4. This CDR3 contains 14 residues. The DNA for the CDR3 is TGTGCCAGCAAAAAGACTAGCGGGAGCTACGAGCAGTACTTC. Residues: CASKKTSGSYEQYF.

This chain joins TRBV19 and TRBJ1-4, with a possible D match to TRBD1 (5 bases). This CDR3 is 15 amino acids long. Trimming took off 3 bases at V and 10 bases at J, with 18 bases between the two ends. Per germline, CDR1 LNHDA and CDR2 SQIVND (reference sequence). The CDR3 loop is CASSIRGQTEVKLFF. The CDR3 region has the DNA TGTGCCAGTAGTATCCGGGGCCAGACCGAGGTAAAACTGTTTTTT. Full variable domain (remainder filled in from reference TRBV19 and TRBJ1-4): DGGITQSPKYLFRKEGQNVTLSCEQNLNHDAMYWYRQDPGQGLRLIYYSQIVNDFQKGDIAEGYSVSREKKESFPLTVTSAQKNPTAFYLCASSIRGQTEVKLFFGSGTQLSVL.

The table lists this clonotype with many counts. The V call is TRBV5-8, the J call TRBJ2-3; D uncertain. The CDR3 covers 12 residues. Trimming shortened V by 5 bases and J by 5 bases, and 9 bases separated the two germline ends. The germline gives CDR1 SGHTS, CDR2 YDEGEE. The CDR3 bases are TGTGCCAGCAGTCAACAGTTAGATACGCAGTATTTT. It specifies CASSQQLDTQYF.

This clonotype has ten or more counts. The CDR3 DNA reads as TGTGCCAGCAGTGTCGGGGGTACGACTGAAGCTTTCTTT. Protein sequence: CASSVGGTTEAFF. The chain employs TRBV2 and TRBJ1-1, with D tentatively TRBD1 (5 bases). Trimming shortened V by 4 bases and J by 5 bases, and 11 bases separated the two germline ends. Per the germline V gene, CDR1 is SNHLY and CDR2 is FYNNEI. This CDR3 region has 13 residues.